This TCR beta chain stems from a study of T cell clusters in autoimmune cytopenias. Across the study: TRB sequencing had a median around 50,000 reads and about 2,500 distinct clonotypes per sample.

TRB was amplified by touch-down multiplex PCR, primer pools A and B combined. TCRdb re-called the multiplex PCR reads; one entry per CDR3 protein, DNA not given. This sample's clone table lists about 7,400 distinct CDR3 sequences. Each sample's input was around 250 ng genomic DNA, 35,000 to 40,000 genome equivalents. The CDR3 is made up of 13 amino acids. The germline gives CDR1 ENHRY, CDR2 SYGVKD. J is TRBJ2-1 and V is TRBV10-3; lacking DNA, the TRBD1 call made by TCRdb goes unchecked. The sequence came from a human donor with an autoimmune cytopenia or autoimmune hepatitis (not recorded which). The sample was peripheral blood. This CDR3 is CAIRGDTYNEQFF.